This T cell receptor (beta chain) was profiled in a study of blood T cell repertoires in COVID-19. Assay used: immunoSEQ multiplex PCR; TCRdb lists only in-frame clones, some missing. The table lists 150,000 or so clones, 85% to 90% of them singletons. With 4 bases clipped from V and 4 bases from J, the junction kept 10 bases outside the gene matches. This CDR3 comprises 16 residues. CDR1 and CDR2 (germline): SGHTA, FQGNSA. This chain joins TRBV7-2 and TRBJ2-1; 7 bases match TRBD2. This TCR came from a man at least 80 years old with acute or convalescent COVID-19. The sample was peripheral blood. The CDR3 nucleotides are TGTGCCAGCAGCTCGAGTAAGACTAGCAGATACAATGAGCAGTTCTTC. It codes for CASSSSKTSRYNEQFF.